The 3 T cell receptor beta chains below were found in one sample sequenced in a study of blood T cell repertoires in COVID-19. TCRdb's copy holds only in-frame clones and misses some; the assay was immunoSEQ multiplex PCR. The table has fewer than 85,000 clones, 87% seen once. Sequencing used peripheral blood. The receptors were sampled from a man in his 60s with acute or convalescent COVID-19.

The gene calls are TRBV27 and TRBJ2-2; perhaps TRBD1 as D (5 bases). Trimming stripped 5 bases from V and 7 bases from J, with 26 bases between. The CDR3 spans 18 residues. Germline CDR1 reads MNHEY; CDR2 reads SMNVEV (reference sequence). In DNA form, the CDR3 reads TGTGCCAGCAGTGCCCACATGACAGCCTCTATTCTTCACGGGGAGCTGTTTTTT. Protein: CASSAHMTASILHGELFF.

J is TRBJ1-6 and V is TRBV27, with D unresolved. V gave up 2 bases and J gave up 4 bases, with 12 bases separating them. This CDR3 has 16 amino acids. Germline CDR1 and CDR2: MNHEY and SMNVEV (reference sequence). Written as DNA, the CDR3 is TGTGCCAGCAGTTTACGGAGGAGTGAGTATAATTCACCCCTCCACTTT. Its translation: CASSLRRSEYNSPLHF.

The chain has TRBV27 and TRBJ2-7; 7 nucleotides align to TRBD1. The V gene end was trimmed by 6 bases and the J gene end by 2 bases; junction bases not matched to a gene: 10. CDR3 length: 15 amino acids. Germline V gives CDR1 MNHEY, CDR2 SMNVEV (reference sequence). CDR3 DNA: TGTGCCAGCAGCCGACAGGGAAGTCTGACCTACGAGCAGTACTTC. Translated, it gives CASSRQGSLTYEQYF.